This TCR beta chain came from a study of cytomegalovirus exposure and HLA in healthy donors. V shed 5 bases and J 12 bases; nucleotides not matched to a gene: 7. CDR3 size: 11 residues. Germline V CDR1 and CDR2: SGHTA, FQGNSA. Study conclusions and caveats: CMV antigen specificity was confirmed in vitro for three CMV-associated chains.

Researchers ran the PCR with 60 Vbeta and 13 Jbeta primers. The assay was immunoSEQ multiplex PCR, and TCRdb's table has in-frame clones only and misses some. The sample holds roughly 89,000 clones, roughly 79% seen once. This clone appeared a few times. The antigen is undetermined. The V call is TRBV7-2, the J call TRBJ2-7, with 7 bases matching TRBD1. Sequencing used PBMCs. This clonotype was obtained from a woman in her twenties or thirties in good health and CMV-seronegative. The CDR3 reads CASSTGTALYF. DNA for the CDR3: TGTGCCAGCAGCACGGGGACAGCGTTGTACTTC.